Listed here is a single TCR beta chain. The sample holds many counts of this clonotype. Its antigen is not yet known. Base qualities were left out, and no much larger clone turns up one base away. Receptors were amplified or captured by PCR. The run used an Illumina HiSeq 2500. To normalize quantification of the TCRbeta repertoire, the TCR libraries were built with molecular barcoding that relied on unique molecular identifiers. Starting from the raw public reads, TCRdb applied fastp trimming at Q25, assembled clones with MiXCR and retained in-frame beta chains. Rows matching on CDR3 protein sequence are summarized as one entry with the most common DNA and genes. This sample is represented by about 48,000 distinct CDR3 sequences; 5.5% to 7.5% of them were singletons. The ten largest clones take up about 30% of the sample. The data were taken from a study of T-cell reconstitution after alpha-beta-depleted transplantation in children listed by TCRdb under 2016. Regarding the complete study: Using TCR repertoire profiling, the study followed T-cell immune reconstitution in a quantitative way in children after TCRalphabeta/CD19-depleted allogeneic hematopoietic cell transplantation. Overall results and qualifications from the work: In some patients, the high TCRbeta diversity seen at day 60 was put down to recipient T cells and intrathymic progenitors that had survived conditioning. Apparently early alphabetaT-cell count recovery about two months after transplant reportedly relied on only several hundred rapidly expanded clones derived from non-depleted graft cells. Over the following months the frequencies of hyperexpanded clones went down, and after one year T-cell counts and TCRbeta diversity were mostly credited to newly produced T cells.

The sample's time point label, in plain terms: day 60 (about 2 months) after transplantation. Taken with the paper, the label for treatment or condition translates to: allogeneic hematopoietic cell transplantation with graft depleted of TCRalphabeta T cells and CD19 B cells. The children who served as transplant recipients had been given grafts of TCRalphabeta/CD19-depleted allogeneic hematopoietic cells. Taken from the germline V gene (reference sequence), the CDR1 and CDR2 loops are DFQATT and SNEGSKA. V trim: 2 bases; J trim: 0 bases; unmatched bases: 3. Counted from cysteine to phenylalanine, this CDR3 has 14 amino acids. The CDR3 DNA has 42 bases and is translated from base 1.

Sequencing was performed on PBMCs, mostly from graft donor cells, taken 60 days after TCRalphabeta/CD19-depleted stem cell transplant. The V gene is TRBV20-1 and the J gene is TRBJ2-7; the central 8 bases match TRBD2. This clonotype was sampled from a female patient between 2 and 10 years old who had a stem cell transplant for aplastic anemia, so the T cells may come from the graft donor. The CDR3 reads CSARPTSGSYEQYF. The nucleotides read TGCAGTGCTAGACCAACTAGCGGCTCCTACGAGCAGTACTTC.